The T cell receptor beta chain under discussion was sequenced for a study of blood T cells in healthy people across ages. Then a second PCR, running about 7 to 11 cycles, was carried out with a sample-barcoded 5' primer and a J-beta primer mix. A template-switch adaptor with 12 random nucleotides tagged each cDNA molecule. TCRdb itself ran the 5' RACE reads through MiXCR, one entry per CDR3 protein. This table has under 1,000,000 distinct CDR3 sequences, about 46% appearing once. This clonotype appeared a few times. Its antigen remains unknown. Whole-study results and caveats: Age brought a roughly linear fall in TCR beta diversity measured per million T cells.

Germline loops: CDR1 SNHLY, CDR2 FYNNEI. This CDR3 spans 13 amino acids. V was clipped by 1 base and J by 5 bases, with 8 bases between them. Sequencing used blood. The chain has TRBV2 and TRBJ2-5, with D hard to call. The sequence was obtained from a man aged 80 or over in good health. The CDR3 protein is CASSEVQGETQYF. In nucleotides, the CDR3 is TGTGCCAGCAGTGAAGTACAAGGGGAGACCCAGTACTTC.